Shown below are 20 T cell receptor beta chains from a single sample sequenced in a study of shared clonotypes between healthy human individuals. Libraries were prepared by immunoSEQ multiplex PCR; TCRdb keeps only in-frame clonotypes and omits some of them. The table has 1.6 million or so clones, roughly 96% seen once. Sequencing was performed on naive CD4+ T cells sorted from blood. As for subset: CD45RA+ positively selected. The receptors were sampled from a man aged 25-40 years in good health.

V is TRBV2 and J is TRBJ1-2; D is uncertain. CDR1 and CDR2 from the germline V gene are SNHLY and FYNNEI. The CDR3 length is 15 residues. V lost 6 bases and J lost 8, with 22 bases in between. The CDR3 DNA sequence: TGTGCCAGCAGGATCCAAGAGGCAGTATCCGGCGGCTACACCTTC. Amino acids: CASRIQEAVSGGYTF.

This chain connects TRBV7-6 to TRBJ2-7; 7 nucleotides agree with TRBD2. The CDR3 consists of 14 residues. The germline V gene encodes CDR1 SGHVS and CDR2 FNYEAQ. J lost 5 bases, V lost 0 bases, and 4 bases had no gene match. The CDR3 spells CASSLAQTSHEQYF. The CDR3 nucleotides are TGTGCCAGCAGCTTAGCGCAGACTAGCCACGAGCAGTACTTC.

V is TRBV7-8 and J is TRBJ2-7; 10 bases align to TRBD1. CDR1 and CDR2 from the germline V gene are SGHVS and FQNEAQ. The ends lost 6 bases at V and 4 bases at J; junction bases unmatched: 9. This CDR3 is built from 15 residues. CDR3 DNA sequence: TGTGCCAGCAGAGATGGACAGGGGGTTAGGTACGAGCAGTACTTC. Translation gives CASRDGQGVRYEQYF.

For this clone: The same CDR3 can be traced to other DNA sequences in this sample. The CDR3 here is CASSLGGLETQYF. The DNA of the CDR3 is TGTGCCAGCAGCTTAGGAGGGTTGGAGACCCAGTACTTC. The chain is built from TRBV11-2 and TRBJ2-5; a weak D match, TRBD2 (5 bases). This CDR3 spans 13 amino acids. Germline-derived CDR1 and CDR2 are SGHAT and FQNNGV. The V end lost 1 base, the J end lost 5 bases, and 8 bases lay between the germline ends.

A single count supports this clone. This chain connects TRBV12-5 to TRBJ2-7, with TRBD1 matching 10 bases. The CDR3 length is 16 residues. V shed 2 bases, J shed 5 bases, and the junction held 9 bases outside the gene matches. Germline V gene lookup returns CDR1 LGHNT and CDR2 FRNRAP. Written as DNA, the CDR3 is TGTGCTAGTGGTTTGACCCGCGGACAGGGGGTCCACGAGCAGTACTTC. Encoded protein: CASGLTRGQGVHEQYF.

The chain couples TRBV14 to TRBJ2-3; the D gene could be TRBD1 or TRBD2 (5 bases each). Trimming left V 2 bases short and J 2 bases short, with 11 bases between. The CDR3 length is 15 residues. From germline, CDR1 is SGHDN and CDR2 FVKESK. For the CDR3, the DNA is TGTGCCAGCAGCCAACTGCAGGGAGTCACAGATACGCAGTATTTT. Protein product: CASSQLQGVTDTQYF.

The chain is built from TRBV9 and TRBJ2-4, with a tentative D call TRBD2 (5 bases). Trimming took 3 bases from V and 7 from J, leaving 14 bases between them. CDR3 length equals 14 residues. Germline assignment: CDR1 SGDLS and CDR2 YYNGEE. CDR3 sequence: CASSALLVTNIQYF. Written as DNA, the CDR3 is TGTGCCAGCAGCGCGTTACTAGTTACGAACATTCAGTACTTC. The full variable domain, in which reference TRBV9 and TRBJ2-4 provide the parts outside the CDR3, is DSGVTQTPKHLITATGQRVTLRCSPRSGDLSVYWYQQSLDQGLQFLIQYYNGEERAKGNILERFSAQQFPDLHSELNLSSLELGDSALYFCASSALLVTNIQYFGAGTRLSVL.

This clone occurred a few times. The chain recombines TRBV5-5 with TRBJ1-2; the D gene is possibly TRBD1 (6 bases). Germline V gene lookup returns CDR1 SGHKS and CDR2 YYEKEE (reference sequence). Trimming pared 0 bases from V and 10 bases from J, leaving 10 bases between. The CDR3 sequence is 12 residues long. This CDR3 is CASSLVGHNYTF. The CDR3 DNA sequence: TGTGCCAGCAGCTTGGTGGGACACAACTACACCTTC.

The chain has TRBV28 and TRBJ2-1; 8 bases are shared with TRBD1. Trimming took 3 bases from V and 10 from J; bases not matched to a gene: 8. Germline V lookup: CDR1 MDHEN, CDR2 SYDVKM. The CDR3 runs to 14 residues. The CDR3 DNA sequence: TGTGCCAGCAGTTTTGGGACAGGACGGAGGGAGCAGTTCTTC. Protein: CASSFGTGRREQFF.

The rearrangement links TRBV27 to TRBJ1-4; no clear D. The V gene lost 11 bases and the J gene lost 4 bases, with 14 bases spanning the gap. Germline lookup yields CDR1 MNHEY and CDR2 SMNVEV (reference sequence). The CDR3 loop spans 13 amino acids. CDR3 protein: CAGTCARNEKLFF. As DNA, the CDR3 is TGTGCCGGAACATGCGCCCGTAATGAAAAACTGTTTTTT.

V is TRBV6-1 and J is TRBJ2-7; no clear D gene. V was pared by 5 bases and J by 1 base, with 12 bases between. The CDR3 is 14 amino acids. CDR1 and CDR2 from the germline V gene are MNHNS and SASEGT. The CDR3 DNA follows: TGTGCCAGCAGTCCACACGCTCCGTCCTACGAGCAGTACTTC. Protein: CASSPHAPSYEQYF.

This rearrangement joins TRBV9 to TRBJ2-1; D remains unclear. This CDR3 comprises 18 residues. In germline, CDR1 is SGDLS, CDR2 YYNGEE. Deletions cut 3 bases from V and 2 bases from J, with 21 bases between. The chain's CDR3 is CASSAGPQVPGAYNEQFF. The CDR3 DNA reads TGTGCCAGCAGCGCGGGTCCCCAAGTGCCAGGAGCCTACAATGAGCAGTTCTTC.

The chain combines TRBV18 with TRBJ2-1, with D perhaps matching TRBD1 (6 bases). In germline, CDR1 is KGHSH, CDR2 LQKENI. This CDR3 comprises 16 residues. V was cut by 4 bases and J by 2 bases, with 15 bases left in between. The CDR3 protein is CASSQRDRITYNEQFF. Here the CDR3 DNA reads TGTGCCAGCTCACAAAGAGACAGGATTACCTACAATGAGCAGTTCTTC.

The chain combines TRBV10-3 with TRBJ2-2; D possibly corresponds to TRBD1 (6 bases). Looked up from germline, CDR1 is ENHRY and CDR2 is SYGVKD. The CDR3 is 14 residues long. Trimming pared 5 bases from V and 8 bases from J, leaving 15 bases between. In nucleotides, the CDR3 is TGTGCCATCAGTAAAAGTTCGACAGGAGGGGAGCTGTTTTTT. This translates into CAISKSSTGGELFF.

J is TRBJ2-1 and V is TRBV6-1; either TRBD1 or TRBD2 may supply D (5 bases each). CDR1 is MNHNS and CDR2 is SASEGT in the germline V gene. Trimming removed 9 bases from V and 4 bases from J, with 13 bases in between. The CDR3 is 13 amino acids. CDR3 residues: CASAGTQYNEQFF. CDR3 sequence (DNA): TGTGCCAGTGCCGGGACCCAGTACAATGAGCAGTTCTTC.

V gene TRBV9 combines with J gene TRBJ1-3, with 9 bases matching TRBD1. The CDR3 sequence is 15 residues long. V shed 3 bases, J shed 6 bases, and the junction held 7 bases outside the gene matches. The V gene's germline CDR1 is SGDLS and CDR2 YYNGEE. The DNA of the CDR3 is TGTGCCAGCAGCGCCGAGGGACAGGGTCTAAACACCATATATTTT. It specifies CASSAEGQGLNTIYF.

The V call is TRBV5-4, the J call TRBJ2-7, with 8 bases lining up with TRBD1. CDR1 SGHNT and CDR2 YYREEE come from the germline V gene (reference sequence). The CDR3 has 14 residues. V dropped 4 bases and J dropped 3; count of bases not matched to a gene: 6. The CDR3 region is CASSPRDRLYEQYF. The CDR3 DNA follows: TGTGCCAGCAGCCCCCGGGACAGGCTCTACGAGCAGTACTTC.

The CDR3 DNA reads as TGTGCCAGCAGCGGGGGGGCGACAGTCGGAAACACCATATATTTT. Protein sequence: CASSGGATVGNTIYF. V gene TRBV7-2 combines with J gene TRBJ1-3; D may be TRBD1 (6 bases). This CDR3 spans 15 amino acids. Germline CDR1 SGHTA, CDR2 FQGNSA. V lost 5 bases and J 4 bases, leaving 15 bases between the germline ends.

Of note for this clone: The same CDR3 arises from other DNA sequences in this sample as well. This chain joins TRBV18 and TRBJ2-3; a weak D match, TRBD1 (5 bases). Trimming pared 3 bases from V and 2 bases from J, leaving 9 bases between. Germline lookup yields CDR1 KGHSH and CDR2 LQKENI. The CDR3 covers 14 residues. The CDR3 loop reads CASSPFRDTDTQYF. The CDR3 DNA reads as TGTGCCAGCTCACCTTTCAGGGACACAGATACGCAGTATTTT.

The rearrangement uses TRBV10-3 and TRBJ2-5, with D perhaps being TRBD1 or TRBD2 (5 bases each). The CDR3 length is 13 residues. CDR1 is ENHRY and CDR2 is SYGVKD in the germline V gene. The V gene lost 0 bases and the J gene lost 4 bases, with 6 bases spanning the gap. CDR3 DNA sequence: TGTGCCATCAGTGAGTCGAGGGGAGAGACCCAGTACTTC. Translating gives CAISESRGETQYF.